The 15 T cell receptor beta chains in this list originate from one sample, sequenced in a study of vaccination and CD4 T cells after COVID-19. The antigens of these receptors remain unknown. Treatment described: roughly 11-day PBMC culture with coronavirus spike peptide pools or control peptides (ViraFEST assay). The study sequenced cultured CD4+ T cell DNA using the Oncomine TCR Beta short-read assay. TCRdb independently ran MiXCR on the PCR reads; one entry per CDR3 protein. The data show 15,000 to 20,000 distinct CDR3 sequences, roughly 64% seen once. Sequencing was done on a sample of CD4+ T cells from blood, cultured in vitro. Every receptor here comes from a human donor who had recovered from COVID-19.

In DNA form, the CDR3 reads TGTGCCAGCAGTTATCCCGACAGGAGCCGAACCTACGAGCAGTACTTC. It specifies CASSYPDRSRTYEQYF. The genes are TRBV6-2 or TRBV6-3 and TRBJ2-7; possibly TRBD1 for D (6 bases). Trimming took off 3 bases at V and 2 bases at J, with 17 bases between the two ends. The CDR3 totals 16 residues. Looked up from germline, CDR1 is MNHEY and CDR2 is SVGEGT.

V and J are TRBV7-9 and TRBJ2-7; D gene ambiguous. Trimming shortened V by 5 bases and J by 2 bases, and 16 bases separated the two germline ends. CDR3 length: 15 amino acids. CDR1 and CDR2 from the germline V gene are SEHNR and FQNEAQ (reference sequence). CDR3 region: CASSPRLGLTYEQYF. Written as DNA, the CDR3 is TGTGCCAGCAGCCCCCGGTTGGGATTGACCTACGAGCAGTACTTC.

This clonotype was observed a few times. This chain joins TRBV7-9 and TRBJ2-1, with D hard to call. Trimming left V 1 base short and J 4 bases short, with 5 bases between. Germline CDR1 SEHNR, CDR2 FQNEAQ (reference sequence). This CDR3 is built from 13 residues. The CDR3, as DNA: TGTGCCAGCAGCTTAGGGCAGTACAATGAGCAGTTCTTC. It encodes CASSLGQYNEQFF.

The V call is TRBV18, the J call TRBJ1-2, with D uncertain. CDR1 KGHSH and CDR2 LQKENI come from the germline V gene. V was pared by 2 bases and J by 5 bases, with 6 bases between. The CDR3 is 12 amino acids. CDR3 in amino acids: CASSPVGYGYTF. CDR3 DNA: TGTGCCAGCTCACCAGTGGGATATGGCTACACCTTC. Drawing the rest from reference TRBV18 and TRBJ1-2, the complete variable domain is NAGVMQNPRHLVRRRGQEARLRCSPMKGHSHVYWYRQLPEEGLKFMVYLQKENIIDESGMPKERFSAEFPKEGPSILRIQQVVRGDSAAYFCASSPVGYGYTFGSGTRLTVV.

V is TRBV10-3 and J is TRBJ1-2; weak D call: TRBD1 (6 bases). From germline, CDR1 is ENHRY and CDR2 SYGVKD. The CDR3 contains 12 residues. Trimming stripped 11 bases from V and 2 bases from J, with 12 bases between. The chain's CDR3 is CAAQGANYGYTF. In DNA form, the CDR3 reads TGTGCCGCACAGGGAGCGAACTATGGCTACACCTTC.

The chain is built from TRBV20-1 and TRBJ1-1; D is uncertain. V was cut by 0 bases and J by 1 base, with 12 bases left in between. This CDR3 is built from 15 residues. CDR1 is DFQATT and CDR2 is SNEGSKA in the germline V gene (reference sequence). CDR3 coding DNA: TGCAGTGCTAGAGATAGGCGGACGGGGAACACTGAAGCTTTCTTT. This sequence encodes CSARDRRTGNTEAFF.

The chain couples TRBV12-3 or TRBV12-4 to TRBJ1-6; unclear D gene. The CDR3 consists of 15 residues. V was pared by 3 bases and J by 2 bases, with 8 bases between. For the CDR3, the DNA is TGTGCCAGCAGTTTCAGCGGCACCTATAATTCACCCCTCCACTTT. Translation gives CASSFSGTYNSPLHF.

The rearrangement uses TRBV20-1 and TRBJ1-5; D is uncertain. Trimming stripped 5 bases from V and 3 bases from J, with 14 bases between. Looked up from germline, CDR1 is DFQATT and CDR2 is SNEGSKA (reference sequence). The CDR3 contains 14 residues. CDR3 DNA sequence: TGCAGTGCTGATCCGGGTTTGGACAATCAGCCCCAGCATTTT. As protein: CSADPGLDNQPQHF.

This clonotype was seen just once. The V call is TRBV6-2 or TRBV6-3, the J call TRBJ1-4; possibly TRBD1 for D (5 bases). This CDR3 has 14 residues. V lost 6 bases and J lost 8, with 16 bases in between. Germline values: CDR1 MNHEY, CDR2 SVGEGT. CDR3 amino acids: CASSPGGGAEKLFF. CDR3 coding DNA: TGTGCCAGCAGCCCGGGGGGGGGTGCGGAAAAACTGTTTTTT.

This rearrangement joins TRBV7-2 to TRBJ2-3; TRBD1 matches 9 bases. V lost 4 bases and J lost 8; bases outside the gene matches: 16. CDR1 SGHTA and CDR2 FQGNSA come from the germline V gene. This CDR3 spans 17 amino acids. The CDR3 DNA reads TGTGCCAGCAGCTCCTTCTCCCCCGGGACAGGGATGAGTACGCAGTATTTT. Its protein product is CASSSFSPGTGMSTQYF. The variable domain in full, with the rest retrieved from reference TRBV7-2 and TRBJ2-3, is GAGVSQSPSNKVTEKGKDVELRCDPISGHTALYWYRQSLGQGLEFLIYFQGNSAPDKSGLPSDRFSAERTGGSVSTLTIQRTQQEDSAVYLCASSSFSPGTGMSTQYFGPGTRLTVL.

The chain links TRBV20-1 to TRBJ2-7; possibly TRBD1 for D (6 bases). CDR3 size: 13 residues. The germline gives CDR1 DFQATT, CDR2 SNEGSKA (reference sequence). The ends were cut back, 2 bases at V and 2 bases at J, with 10 bases in the middle. CDR3 sequence reads: CSARRQVTYEQYF. The CDR3 DNA is TGCAGTGCTAGACGACAGGTGACCTACGAGCAGTACTTC.

The V and J genes are TRBV7-2 and TRBJ1-6; D possibly corresponds to TRBD1 (6 bases). Germline V lookup: CDR1 SGHTA, CDR2 FQGNSA. Trimming took off 2 bases at V and 6 bases at J, with 8 bases between the two ends. The CDR3 loop spans 14 amino acids. The CDR3 region is CASSLQGSNSPLHF. The DNA for the CDR3 is TGTGCCAGCAGCTTACAGGGGAGTAATTCACCCCTCCACTTT.

For the CDR3, the DNA is TGTGCCAGCAGCCCGGCCAGTCCTAGCGGGAGTCCGTCCGAGCAGTACTTC. This translates into CASSPASPSGSPSEQYF. The genes are TRBV7-9 and TRBJ2-7; 10 bases map to TRBD2. V lost 5 bases, J lost 6 bases, and 16 bases stayed unmatched. This CDR3 comprises 17 residues. Germline CDR1 and CDR2: SEHNR and FQNEAQ (reference sequence).

The chain links TRBV6-1 to TRBJ1-4; 7 nucleotides match TRBD1. Germline lookup yields CDR1 MNHNS and CDR2 SASEGT. The CDR3 length is 15 residues. The V segment lost 11 bases and the J segment 7 bases; nucleotides outside the gene matches: 16. The CDR3: CAAASGGAGGEKLFF. The CDR3 DNA reads TGTGCCGCGGCATCCGGGGGGGCAGGGGGTGAAAAACTGTTTTTT.

This clonotype was counted only a few times. The chain links TRBV20-1 to TRBJ1-1, with unresolved D. Germline CDR1 reads DFQATT; CDR2 reads SNEGSKA (reference sequence). The CDR3 is 11 residues long. The V end lost 3 bases, the J end lost 7 bases, and 9 bases lay between the germline ends. The CDR3 loop is CSASQGIEAFF. The CDR3 DNA sequence: TGCAGTGCTAGCCAAGGTATTGAAGCTTTCTTT.